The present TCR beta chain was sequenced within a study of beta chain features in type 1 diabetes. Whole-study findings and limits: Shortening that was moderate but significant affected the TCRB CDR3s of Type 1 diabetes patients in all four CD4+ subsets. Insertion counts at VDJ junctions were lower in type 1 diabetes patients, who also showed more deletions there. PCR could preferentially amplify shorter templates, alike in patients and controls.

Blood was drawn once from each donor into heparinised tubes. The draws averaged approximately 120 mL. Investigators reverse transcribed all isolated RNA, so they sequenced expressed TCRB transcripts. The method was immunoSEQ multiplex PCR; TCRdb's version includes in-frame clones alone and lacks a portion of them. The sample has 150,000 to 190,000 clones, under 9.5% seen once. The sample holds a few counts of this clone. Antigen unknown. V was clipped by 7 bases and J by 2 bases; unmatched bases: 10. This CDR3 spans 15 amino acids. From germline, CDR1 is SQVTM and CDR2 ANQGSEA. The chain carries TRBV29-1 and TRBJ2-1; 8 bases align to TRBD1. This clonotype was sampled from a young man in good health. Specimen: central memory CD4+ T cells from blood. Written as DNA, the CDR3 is TGCAGCGCAAAACAGGGGGTAGTCACCTACAATGAGCAGTTCTTC. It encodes CSAKQGVVTYNEQFF.